This T cell receptor beta chain was recovered during a study of blood T cell repertoires in COVID-19. CDR3 size: 13 residues. V lost 0 bases and J 2 bases, leaving 5 bases between the germline ends. Germline CDR1 GTSNPN, CDR2 SVGIG (reference sequence). This clone was detected only a few times. Here immunoSEQ multiplex PCR was the method, and the copy in TCRdb shows in-frame clones only, minus some. This table holds about 280,000 clones, approximately 83% found once. Input material: peripheral blood. This TCR derives from a woman in her 50s who had recovered from COVID-19. This chain connects TRBV30 to TRBJ1-5, with D uncertain. CDR3 in DNA: TGTGCCTGGAGTGTAGAGGGCAATCAGCCCCAGCATTTT. Protein product: CAWSVEGNQPQHF.